Listed below are T cell receptor beta chains from one sample, sequenced in a study of blood T cell repertoires in COVID-19. The table came from immunoSEQ multiplex PCR; TCRdb's copy has only in-frame clones and leaves some out. The sample yields approximately 440,000 clones, about 91% seen once. The specimen sequenced was peripheral blood. Receptors originate from a woman aged 50 to 60 with COVID-19, enrolled during active disease. The CDR3 runs from the conserved cysteine through the conserved F or W. Rows may omit the clone size; those that give it use once, few, many or a size class.

V gene: TRBV11-1; J gene: TRBJ2-3; clone size: NA; CDR3 protein: CASSSRVRGGTDTQYF
V gene: TRBV24-1; J gene: TRBJ2-3; clone size: NA; CDR3 protein: CATSAVGGTDTQYF
V gene: TRBV18; J gene: TRBJ2-5; clone size: NA; CDR3 protein: CASSTKHRGAETQYF
V gene: TRBV11-2; J gene: TRBJ2-1; clone size: NA; CDR3 protein: CASSHGLAGEQFF
V gene: TRBV30; J gene: TRBJ2-7; clone size: NA; CDR3 protein: CAWSDSGQAEQYF
V gene: TRBV5-1; J gene: TRBJ2-1; clone size: NA; CDR3 protein: CASSSRQGAGEQFF
V gene: TRBV29-1; J gene: TRBJ1-2; clone size: NA; CDR3 protein: CSVQGGGRFSYGYTF
V gene: TRBV19; J gene: TRBJ1-2; clone size: NA; CDR3 protein: CASSLQVDYGYTF
V gene: TRBV6-1; J gene: TRBJ1-1; clone size: once; CDR3 protein: CASSEGAAEAFF
V gene: TRBV27; J gene: TRBJ2-5; clone size: NA; CDR3 protein: CASRGLDGETQYF
V gene: TRBV5-1; J gene: TRBJ1-4; clone size: NA; CDR3 protein: CASSFDGQGKEKLFF
V gene: TRBV18; J gene: TRBJ1-1; clone size: NA; CDR3 protein: CASSPGGAVTEAFF
V gene: TRBV2; J gene: TRBJ1-6; clone size: NA; CDR3 protein: CASSDRGLGSPLHF
V gene: TRBV19; J gene: TRBJ2-7; clone size: NA; CDR3 protein: CASSQTGAGLYF
V gene: TRBV27; J gene: TRBJ1-6; clone size: NA; CDR3 protein: CASSLRGDRFYYSPLHF
V gene: TRBV4-1; J gene: TRBJ1-4; clone size: once; CDR3 protein: CASSQLPGTGKGKLFF
V gene: TRBV21-1; J gene: TRBJ2-7; clone size: NA; CDR3 protein: CASSKAHRRGKGYEQYF
V gene: TRBV28; J gene: TRBJ2-1; clone size: NA; CDR3 protein: CASSPRLAGGLDEQFF
V gene: TRBV19; J gene: TRBJ1-5; clone size: NA; CDR3 protein: CAIDRAYNQPQHF
V gene: TRBV30; J gene: TRBJ2-2; clone size: NA; CDR3 protein: CAWSVQLTGELFF
V gene: TRBV9; J gene: TRBJ1-2; clone size: NA; CDR3 protein: CASSVGATGVGGYTF
V gene: TRBV4-1; J gene: TRBJ1-6; clone size: NA; CDR3 protein: CASSHGQFNSPLHF
V gene: TRBV3-1/TRBV3-2; J gene: TRBJ1-1; clone size: NA; CDR3 protein: CASSQGESPGVAFF
V gene: TRBV5-1; J gene: TRBJ1-2; clone size: NA; CDR3 protein: CASSLARDLTGGYTF
V gene: TRBV5-6; J gene: TRBJ2-1; clone size: NA; CDR3 protein: CASSQRQFSYNEQFF
V gene: TRBV21-1; J gene: TRBJ1-1; clone size: NA; CDR3 protein: CASSYTGKNTEAFF
V gene: TRBV12-3/TRBV12-4; J gene: TRBJ1-2; clone size: NA; CDR3 protein: CASTLANYGYTF
V gene: TRBV4-1; J gene: TRBJ1-4; clone size: NA; CDR3 protein: CASSRPSSAGTWKLFF